The clone carrying this T cell receptor (beta chain) was seen a few times. Both 60 Vbeta primers and 13 Jbeta primers went into the PCR. Sequencing was performed with immunoSEQ multiplex PCR; in TCRdb, only in-frame clones are kept and a portion is missing. The table lists around 120,000 clones, roughly 78% of them singletons. The germline gives CDR1 MNHNY, CDR2 SVGAGI (reference sequence). The CDR3 extends over 15 amino acids. The V segment lost 1 base and the J segment 5 bases; nucleotides outside the gene matches: 6. The sample is drawn from a study of cytomegalovirus exposure and HLA in healthy donors.

The chain has TRBV6-6 and TRBJ2-7; 9 nucleotides line up with TRBD1. The material sequenced was PBMCs. The clonotype comes from a young man in good health and CMV-seronegative. DNA of the CDR3: TGTGCCAGCAGTTACTGGACAGGGGTAGGGAACGAGCAGTACTTC. Translated: CASSYWTGVGNEQYF.